This note documents a single T cell receptor beta chain sequence. The PCR contained 60 Vbeta and 13 Jbeta primers. The method was immunoSEQ multiplex PCR; TCRdb's version includes in-frame clones alone and lacks a portion of them. Here the sample spans approximately 110,000 clones, around 80% being singletons. The data originate from a study of cytomegalovirus exposure and HLA in healthy donors. Trimming shortened V by 2 bases and J by 0 bases, and 9 bases separated the two germline ends. The CDR3 extends over 15 amino acids. Germline-derived CDR1 and CDR2 are SGDLS and YYNGEE. Source material: PBMCs. This chain links TRBV9 with TRBJ2-1, with D possibly matching TRBD2 (6 bases). This receptor was identified in a woman aged 55-69 years in good health and CMV-seropositive. The CDR3 reads CASSVSGDSYNEQFF. CDR3 sequence (DNA): TGTGCCAGCAGCGTTTCGGGGGACTCCTACAATGAGCAGTTCTTC.